Sequencing of this T cell receptor beta chain was carried out in a study of memory CD4+ T cells and cytomegalovirus serostatus. Study information: This sample comes from healthy Belgian adults, fewer than 10 CMV seropositive, approximately 25 seronegative.

Single viable CD3+CD4+CD8-CD45RO+ cells were sorted as the memory CD4+ T cells. Measured with immunoSEQ multiplex PCR; TCRdb has only the in-frame clones, and not every one. The sample lists about 56,000 clones; roughly 80% were seen once. For this clone: Its antigen is not identified.

The CDR3 has 14 amino acids. V was clipped by 5 bases and J by 1 base, with 9 bases between them. Looked up from germline, CDR1 is SQVTM and CDR2 is ANQGSEA. Study-wide results and limits: About 40% of the 164 known CMV-associated TCRbeta sequences appeared in CD4+ memory. Suggested: most of the CMV-linked TCR signature lies in CD4+ memory cells.

The chain uses TRBV29-1 and TRBJ2-6; D ambiguous. The origin of this receptor is an adult in good health and CMV-seronegative. Material for sequencing was memory CD4+ T cells from blood. The chain's CDR3 is CSVKEPSGANVLTF. CDR3 DNA: TGCAGCGTTAAGGAACCGTCTGGGGCCAACGTCCTGACTTTC.